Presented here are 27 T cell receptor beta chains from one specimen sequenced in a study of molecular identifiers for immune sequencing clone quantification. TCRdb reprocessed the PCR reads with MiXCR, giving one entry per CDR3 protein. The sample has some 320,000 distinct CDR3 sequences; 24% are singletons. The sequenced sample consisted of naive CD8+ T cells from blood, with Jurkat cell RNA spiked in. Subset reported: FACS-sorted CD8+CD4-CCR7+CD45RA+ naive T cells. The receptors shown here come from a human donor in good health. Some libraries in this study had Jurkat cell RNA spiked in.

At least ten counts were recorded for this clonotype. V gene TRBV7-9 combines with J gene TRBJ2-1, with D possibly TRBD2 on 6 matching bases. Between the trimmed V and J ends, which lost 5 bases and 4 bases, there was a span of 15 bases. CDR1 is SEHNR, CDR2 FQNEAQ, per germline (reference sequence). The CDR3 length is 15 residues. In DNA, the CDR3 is TGTGCCAGCAGCACGGGGGACCCGGAGTACAATGAGCAGTTCTTC. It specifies CASSTGDPEYNEQFF.

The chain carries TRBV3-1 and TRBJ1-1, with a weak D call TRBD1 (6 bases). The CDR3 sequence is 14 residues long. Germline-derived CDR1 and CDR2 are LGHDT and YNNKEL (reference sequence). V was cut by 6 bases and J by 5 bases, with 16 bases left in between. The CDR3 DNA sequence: TGTGCCAGCAGGAAGCGGGGGGCCGAAACTGAAGCTTTCTTT. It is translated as CASRKRGAETEAFF.

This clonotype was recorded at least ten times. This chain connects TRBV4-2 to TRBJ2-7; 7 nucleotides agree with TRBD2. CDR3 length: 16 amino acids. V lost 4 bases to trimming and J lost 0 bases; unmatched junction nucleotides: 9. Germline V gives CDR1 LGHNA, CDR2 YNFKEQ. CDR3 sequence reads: CASSPEERTSSYEQYF. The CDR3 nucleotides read TGTGCCAGCAGCCCAGAGGAGCGGACTAGCTCCTACGAGCAGTACTTC.

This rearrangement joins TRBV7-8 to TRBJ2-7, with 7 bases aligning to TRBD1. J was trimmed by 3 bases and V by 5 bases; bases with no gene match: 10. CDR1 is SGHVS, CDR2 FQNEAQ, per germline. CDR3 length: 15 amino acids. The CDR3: CASSPTSGQSYEQYF. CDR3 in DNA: TGTGCCAGCAGCCCGACGTCGGGACAGAGCTACGAGCAGTACTTC.

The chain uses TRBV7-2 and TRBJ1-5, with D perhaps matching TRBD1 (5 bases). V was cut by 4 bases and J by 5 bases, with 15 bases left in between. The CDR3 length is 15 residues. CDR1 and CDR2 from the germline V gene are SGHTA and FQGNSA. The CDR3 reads CASSSGDGPYQPQHF. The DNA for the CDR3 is TGTGCCAGCAGCTCCGGGGACGGTCCTTATCAGCCCCAGCATTTT.

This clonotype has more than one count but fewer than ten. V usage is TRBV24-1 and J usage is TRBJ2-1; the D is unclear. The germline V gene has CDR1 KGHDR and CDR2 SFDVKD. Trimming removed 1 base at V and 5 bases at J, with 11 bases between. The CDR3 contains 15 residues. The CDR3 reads CATSDFGVRNNEQFF. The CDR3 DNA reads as TGTGCCACCAGTGATTTTGGGGTCAGAAACAATGAGCAGTTCTTC.

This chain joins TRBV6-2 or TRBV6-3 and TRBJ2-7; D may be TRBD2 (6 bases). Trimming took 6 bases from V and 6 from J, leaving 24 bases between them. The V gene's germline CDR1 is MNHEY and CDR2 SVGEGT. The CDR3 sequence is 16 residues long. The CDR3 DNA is TGTGCCAGCAGCCCTACGTGGTTCGGGAGTTCACTCGAGCAGTACTTC. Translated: CASSPTWFGSSLEQYF.

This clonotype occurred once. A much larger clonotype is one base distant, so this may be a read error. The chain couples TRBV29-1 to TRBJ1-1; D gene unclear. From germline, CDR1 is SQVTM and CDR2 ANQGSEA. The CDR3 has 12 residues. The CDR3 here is CRAGGLNTEAFF. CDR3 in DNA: TGCAGAGCCGGAGGGCTTAACACTGAAGCTTTCTTT.

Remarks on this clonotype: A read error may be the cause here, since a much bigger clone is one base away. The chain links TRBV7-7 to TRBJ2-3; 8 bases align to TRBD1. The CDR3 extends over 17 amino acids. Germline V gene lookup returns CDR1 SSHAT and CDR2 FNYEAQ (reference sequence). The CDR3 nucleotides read TGTGCTAGCGGCCGTCTCGGACAGGGTGAAATAGCAGATACGCAGTATTTT. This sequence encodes CASGRLGQGEIADTQYF.

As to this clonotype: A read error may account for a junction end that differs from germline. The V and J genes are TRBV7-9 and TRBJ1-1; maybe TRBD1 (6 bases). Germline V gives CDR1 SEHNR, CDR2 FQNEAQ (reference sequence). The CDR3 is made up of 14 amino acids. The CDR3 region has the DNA TGTGCCGGCAGCCTAGTTAACAGGGACACTGAAGCTTTCTTT. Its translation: CAGSLVNRDTEAFF.

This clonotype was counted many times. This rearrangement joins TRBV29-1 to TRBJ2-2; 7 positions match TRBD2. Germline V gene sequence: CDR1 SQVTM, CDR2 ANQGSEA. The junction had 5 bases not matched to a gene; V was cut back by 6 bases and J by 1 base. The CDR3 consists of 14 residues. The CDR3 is CSVNSGQNTGELFF. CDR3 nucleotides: TGCAGCGTCAATAGCGGGCAGAACACCGGGGAGCTGTTTTTT.

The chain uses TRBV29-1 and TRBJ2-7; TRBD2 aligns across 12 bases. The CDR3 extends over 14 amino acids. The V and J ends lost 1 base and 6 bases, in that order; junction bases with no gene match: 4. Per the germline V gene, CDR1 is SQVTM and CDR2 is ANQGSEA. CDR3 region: CSVEVLAGGSEQYV. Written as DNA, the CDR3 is TGCAGCGTTGAAGTCCTAGCGGGAGGGAGCGAGCAGTACGTC.

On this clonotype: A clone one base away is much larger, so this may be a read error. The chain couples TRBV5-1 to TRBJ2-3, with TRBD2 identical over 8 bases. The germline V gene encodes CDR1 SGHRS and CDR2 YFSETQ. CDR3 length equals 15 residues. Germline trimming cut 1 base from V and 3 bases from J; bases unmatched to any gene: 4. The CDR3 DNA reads TGCGCCAGCAGCTTGTGCAGCGGGGGTACAGATACGCAGTATTTT. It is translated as CASSLCSGGTDTQYF.

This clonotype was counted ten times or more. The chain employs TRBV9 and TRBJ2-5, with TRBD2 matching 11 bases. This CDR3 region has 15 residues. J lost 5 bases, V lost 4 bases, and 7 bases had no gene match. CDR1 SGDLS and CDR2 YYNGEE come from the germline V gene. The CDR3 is CASSSGLAVMETQYF. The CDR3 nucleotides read TGTGCCAGCAGCTCGGGACTAGCGGTGATGGAGACCCAGTACTTC.

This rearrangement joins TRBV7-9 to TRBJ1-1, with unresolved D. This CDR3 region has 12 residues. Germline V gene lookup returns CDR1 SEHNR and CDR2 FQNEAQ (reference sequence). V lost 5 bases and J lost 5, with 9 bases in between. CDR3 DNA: TGTGCCAGCAGCCCCCCAACGACTGAAGCTTTCTTT. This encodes CASSPPTTEAFF.

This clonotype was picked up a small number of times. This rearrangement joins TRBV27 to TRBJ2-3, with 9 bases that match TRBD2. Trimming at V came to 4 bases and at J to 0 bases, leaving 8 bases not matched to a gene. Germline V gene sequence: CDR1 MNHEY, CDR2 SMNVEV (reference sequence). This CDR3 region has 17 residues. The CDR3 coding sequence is TGTGCCAGCAGTTCAAGACTAGCGGAAAAGAGCACAGATACGCAGTATTTT. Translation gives CASSSRLAEKSTDTQYF.

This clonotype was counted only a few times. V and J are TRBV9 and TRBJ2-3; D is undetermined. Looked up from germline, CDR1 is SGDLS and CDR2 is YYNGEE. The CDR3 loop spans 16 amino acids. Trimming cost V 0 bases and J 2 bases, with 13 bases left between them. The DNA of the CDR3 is TGTGCCAGCAGCGTAGAGGTTAGATCATCCACAGATACGCAGTATTTT. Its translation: CASSVEVRSSTDTQYF.

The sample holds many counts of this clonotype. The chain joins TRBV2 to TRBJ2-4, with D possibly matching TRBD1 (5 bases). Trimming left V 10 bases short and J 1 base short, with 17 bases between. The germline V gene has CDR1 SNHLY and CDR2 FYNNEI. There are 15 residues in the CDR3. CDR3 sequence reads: CATRSGADAKNIQYF. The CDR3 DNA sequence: TGTGCCACCCGGAGTGGGGCCGACGCCAAAAACATTCAGTACTTC.

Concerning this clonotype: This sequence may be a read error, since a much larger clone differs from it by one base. CDR3 region: CASSQDGASNTATQYF. CDR3 bases: TGCGCCAGCAGCCAAGATGGGGCATCCAACACAGCTACGCAGTATTTT. The V call is TRBV4-3, the J call TRBJ2-3, with D possibly matching TRBD1 (5 bases). CDR1 is LGHNA, CDR2 YSLEER, per germline. CDR3 length equals 16 residues.

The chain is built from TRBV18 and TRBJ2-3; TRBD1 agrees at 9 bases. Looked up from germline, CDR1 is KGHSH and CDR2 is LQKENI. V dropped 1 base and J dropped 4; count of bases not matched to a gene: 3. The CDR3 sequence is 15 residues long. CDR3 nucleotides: TGTGCCAGCTCACCACTGGGACAGGGATCAGATACGCAGTATTTT. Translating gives CASSPLGQGSDTQYF. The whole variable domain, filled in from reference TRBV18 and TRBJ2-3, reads NAGVMQNPRHLVRRRGQEARLRCSPMKGHSHVYWYRQLPEEGLKFMVYLQKENIIDESGMPKERFSAEFPKEGPSILRIQQVVRGDSAAYFCASSPLGQGSDTQYFGPGTRLTVL.

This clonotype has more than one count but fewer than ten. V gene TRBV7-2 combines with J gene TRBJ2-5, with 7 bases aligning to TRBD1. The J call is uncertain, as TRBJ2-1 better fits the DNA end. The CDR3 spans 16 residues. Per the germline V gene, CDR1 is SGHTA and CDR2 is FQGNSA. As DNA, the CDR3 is TGTGCCAGCAGCGTAAAGGGACAGAGCTCCTACAATGAGCAGTTCTTC. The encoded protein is CASSVKGQSSYNEQFF.

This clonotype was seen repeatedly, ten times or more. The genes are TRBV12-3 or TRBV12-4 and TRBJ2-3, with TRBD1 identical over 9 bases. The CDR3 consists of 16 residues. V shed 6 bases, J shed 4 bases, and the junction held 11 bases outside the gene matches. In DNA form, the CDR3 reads TGTGCCAGCAGGACGACGGGACAGGGTGTAGCAGATACGCAGTATTTT. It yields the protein CASRTTGQGVADTQYF.

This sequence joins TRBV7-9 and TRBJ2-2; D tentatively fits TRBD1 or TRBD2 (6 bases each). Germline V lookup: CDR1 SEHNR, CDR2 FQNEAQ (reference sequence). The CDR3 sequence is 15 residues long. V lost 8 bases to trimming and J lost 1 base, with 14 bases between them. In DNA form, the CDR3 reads TGTGCCAGCGCCGACGGGGGCCGGAACACCGGGGAGCTGTTTTTT. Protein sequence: CASADGGRNTGELFF.

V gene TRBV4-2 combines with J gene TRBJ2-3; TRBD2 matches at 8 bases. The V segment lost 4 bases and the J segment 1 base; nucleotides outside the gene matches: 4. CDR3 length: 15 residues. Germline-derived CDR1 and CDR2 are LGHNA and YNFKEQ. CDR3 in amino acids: CASSPGGGRTDTQYF. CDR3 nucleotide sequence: TGTGCCAGCAGCCCGGGAGGGGGGCGCACAGATACGCAGTATTTT.

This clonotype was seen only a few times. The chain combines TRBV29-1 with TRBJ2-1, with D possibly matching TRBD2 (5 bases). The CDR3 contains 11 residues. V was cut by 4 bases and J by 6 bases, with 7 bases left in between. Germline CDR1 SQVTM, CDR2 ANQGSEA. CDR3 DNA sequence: TGCAGCGTTGTCGAGGGCAATGAGCAGTTCTTC. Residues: CSVVEGNEQFF.

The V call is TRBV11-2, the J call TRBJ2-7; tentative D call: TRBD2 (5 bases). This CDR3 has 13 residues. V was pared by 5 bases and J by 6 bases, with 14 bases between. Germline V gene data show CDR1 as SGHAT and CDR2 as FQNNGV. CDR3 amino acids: CASSPRGPLEQYF. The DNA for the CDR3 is TGTGCCAGCAGCCCCCGCGGGCCTCTCGAGCAGTACTTC.

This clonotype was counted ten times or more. CDR3: CSVEGWRGGYEQYF. The DNA for the CDR3 is TGCAGCGTTGAAGGTTGGAGGGGGGGCTACGAGCAGTACTTC. The chain joins TRBV29-1 to TRBJ2-7; a weak D match, TRBD2 (7 bases). Germline assignment: CDR1 SQVTM and CDR2 ANQGSEA. V lost 1 base and J 3 bases, leaving 13 bases between the germline ends. This CDR3 comprises 14 residues.